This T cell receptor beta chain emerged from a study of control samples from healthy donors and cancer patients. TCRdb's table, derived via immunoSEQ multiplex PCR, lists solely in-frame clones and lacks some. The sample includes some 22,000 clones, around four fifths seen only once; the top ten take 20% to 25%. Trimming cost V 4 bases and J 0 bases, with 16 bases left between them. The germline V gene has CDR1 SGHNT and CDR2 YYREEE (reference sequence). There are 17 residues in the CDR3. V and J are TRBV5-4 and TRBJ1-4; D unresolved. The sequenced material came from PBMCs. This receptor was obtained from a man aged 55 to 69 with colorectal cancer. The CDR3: CASSTRPDVATNEKLFF. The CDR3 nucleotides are TGTGCCAGCAGCACGCGACCTGACGTTGCAACTAATGAAAAACTGTTTTTT.